Listed below are T cell receptor beta chains from one sample, sequenced in a study of human T cells and chemical hapten exposure. Via MiXCR, TCRdb re-called the RACE reads, giving one row per CDR3 protein. The sample has about 300,000 distinct CDR3 sequences, 4.5% to 7% seen once. This specimen consisted of whole blood, obtained in connection with sensitization to the hapten diphenylcyclopropenone (DPC). Receptor source: a woman between 18 and 30 years old with alopecia areata. Some clones in this sample may be carry-over from other donors' samples. Each CDR3 is given with its conserved first and last residue. A D gene is named only where the DNA matches it firmly. Some rows have no size entry. The others give once, few or many, or a class for an expanded clone.

TRBJ1-2	many	.	TRBV7-2	TGTGCCAGCAGCTTGAACAGCTATGGCTACACCTTC	CASSLNSYGYTF
TRBJ2-1	few	.	TRBV20-1	TGCAGTGCCCGTCCGCCGGGGGCCGGAACCAATGAGCAGTTCTTC	CSARPPGAGTNEQFF
TRBJ2-7	.	.	TRBV7-9	TGTGCCAGCAGCCCCTCGTCGGGCAGGGTCTACGAGCAGTACTTC	CASSPSSGRVYEQYF
TRBJ1-3	many	.	TRBV4-2	TGTGCCAGCAGCCAAGATCTTTCCGCAGGGGTTACTGGAAACACCATATATTTT	CASSQDLSAGVTGNTIYF
TRBJ1-2	few	.	TRBV6-2/TRBV6-3	TGTGCCAGCAGCCCGACAGGAGTTCCTGGCTACACCTTC	CASSPTGVPGYTF
TRBJ2-1	few	TRBD2	TRBV28	TGTGCCAGCAGGGTCCCGGGACTAGGGAATGAGCAGTTCTTC	CASRVPGLGNEQFF
TRBJ2-3	many	.	TRBV29-1	TGCAGCGTTGAAGGGGCCCCAGATACGCAGTATTTT	CSVEGAPDTQYF
TRBJ2-7	many	.	TRBV6-2/TRBV6-3	TGTGCCAGCAGTTACCGTCGGGGCGAGCAGTACTTC	CASSYRRGEQYF
TRBJ1-4	few	.	TRBV12-3/TRBV12-4	TGTGCCAGCAGTCCAGGTGGTTTAGGGTGGGGGGACTCTAATGAAAAACTGTTTTTT	CASSPGGLGWGDSNEKLFF
TRBJ1-6	.	TRBD1	TRBV10-3	TGTGCCATCAGTCCTGGACAGGGTGGCTCCTATAATTCACCCCTCCACTTT	CAISPGQGGSYNSPLHF
TRBJ2-4	few	TRBD1	TRBV28	TGTGCCAGCAGTCCCCGGACAGGGGGCTTTGGCATTCAGTACTTC	CASSPRTGGFGIQYF
TRBJ2-1	.	TRBD1	TRBV6-5	TGTGCCAGCAGCCGTGGGACAGCCCCCTCCTACAATGAGCAGTTCTTC	CASSRGTAPSYNEQFF
TRBJ2-1	.	.	TRBV3-1	TGTGCCAGCAGCCAACGCCTAGCAGCGGATGAGCAGTTCTTC	CASSQRLAADEQFF
TRBJ2-7	few	.	TRBV10-2	TGCGCCAGCAGTGATAGGCCAGGGGACGAGCAGTACTTC	CASSDRPGDEQYF
TRBJ2-3	.	.	TRBV15	TGTGCCAGCTCAGTGTGGCTCAGCACAGATACGCAGTATTTT	CASSVWLSTDTQYF
TRBJ2-7	few	.	TRBV28	TGTGCCAGCAGAAGGGGTAACGAGCAGTACTTC	CASRRGNEQYF
TRBJ2-4	.	.	TRBV27	TGTGCCAGCACCTCCGGCCTTCAGAGAGCCAAAAACATTCAGTACTTC	CASTSGLQRAKNIQYF
TRBJ2-1	.	.	TRBV7-9	TGTGCCAGCAGCTTAAGGGGGGCCCCCTACAATGAGCAGTTCTTC	CASSLRGAPYNEQFF
TRBJ2-7	few	.	TRBV5-1	TGCGCCAGCAGGGCGACCCGGCGGTACTTC	CASRATRRYF
TRBJ1-2	few	.	TRBV5-1	TGCGCCAGCAGCCCAATCGCGGGGGCTATCGGCTACACCTTC	CASSPIAGAIGYTF
TRBJ2-3	.	.	TRBV14	TGTGCCAGCAGCACACAACTAGGCACAGATACGCAGTATTTT	CASSTQLGTDTQYF
TRBJ1-5	many	.	TRBV20-1	TGCAGTGCTACTCTTACGGGTCTCGGGGATCAGCCCCAGCATTTT	CSATLTGLGDQPQHF
TRBJ1-5	.	.	TRBV15	TGTGCCACCAGCAGAGAGGCGAGGGGCAAGGGCAATCAGCCCCAGCATTTT	CATSREARGKGNQPQHF
TRBJ1-1	.	.	TRBV7-9	TGTGCCAGCAGCTTAGCAGGCAGGGGAGAAGCTTTCTTT	CASSLAGRGEAFF
TRBJ1-5	few	.	TRBV12-3/TRBV12-4	TGTGCCAGCAGACAGGACGGGTATAGCAATCAGCCCCAGCATTTT	CASRQDGYSNQPQHF
TRBJ2-1	many	.	TRBV5-1	TGCGCCAGCAGCTTGGGTGGGGATAATGAGCAGTTCTTC	CASSLGGDNEQFF
TRBJ1-2	many	TRBD1	TRBV12-3/TRBV12-4	TGTGCCAGCAGCCGACAGGGGGAAGGATATGGCTACACCTTC	CASSRQGEGYGYTF
TRBJ1-4	many	TRBD1	TRBV7-2	TGTGCCAGCAGCTTAGCGACAGGGTTTGCTAATGAAAAACTGTTTTTT	CASSLATGFANEKLFF